Listed here are 23 T cell receptor beta chains from one sample, sequenced in a study of cytomegalovirus exposure and HLA in healthy donors. PCR primers comprised 60 Vbeta and 13 Jbeta primers. Clones were sequenced by immunoSEQ multiplex PCR, and TCRdb holds only the in-frame ones, with some missing. The sample holds some 100,000 clones, 84% seen once. The sample taken for sequencing was PBMCs. These receptors came from a woman aged 18-30 years in good health and CMV-seronegative.

This clone has a single count. The chain uses TRBV28 and TRBJ1-2, with D perhaps TRBD1 (6 bases). The V gene's germline CDR1 is MDHEN and CDR2 SYDVKM. V dropped 7 bases and J dropped 4 bases, with 16 bases sitting between them. The CDR3 is 14 amino acids. The CDR3 DNA reads TGTGCCAGCACCCGCAGGGGCCGACTCTATGGCTACACCTTC. Protein: CASTRRGRLYGYTF.

The chain employs TRBV21-1 and TRBJ2-7; the D call of TRBD1 is as the table states it, not checked on the DNA. TRBV21-1 is annotated as a pseudogene. This CDR3 is built from 14 residues. The CDR3 is CASGTGGAGYEQYF. As DNA, the CDR3 is TGTGCCAGTGGAACAGGGGGCGCAGGCTACGAGCAGTACTTC.

This chain uses TRBV7-2 with TRBJ2-1; D might be TRBD2 (6 bases). The CDR3 runs 15 residues. V lost 3 bases, J lost 5 bases, and 14 bases lay in between. CDR1 and CDR2 (germline): SGHTA, FQGNSA. CDR3 protein: CASSFSPGLNNEQFF. DNA for the CDR3: TGTGCCAGCAGCTTTAGTCCCGGACTAAACAATGAGCAGTTCTTC.

The chain uses TRBV27 and TRBJ2-7, with D maybe TRBD2 (6 bases). The CDR3 spans 13 residues. The germline V gene encodes CDR1 MNHEY and CDR2 SMNVEV (reference sequence). V was trimmed by 5 bases and J by 5 bases, leaving 13 bases between them. The CDR3 spells CASSIRLGDEQYF. The DNA for the CDR3 is TGTGCCAGCAGTATCCGACTAGGGGACGAGCAGTACTTC.

The chain links TRBV7-2 to TRBJ2-1, with unresolved D. The germline gives CDR1 SGHTA, CDR2 FQGNSA. CDR3 length: 12 amino acids. V shed 4 bases and J shed 10 bases, with 11 bases lying between them. CDR3 loop: CASSSLPREQFF. The CDR3, as DNA: TGTGCCAGCAGCTCCCTTCCGCGAGAGCAGTTCTTC.

The chain uses TRBV11-3 and TRBJ1-1; no reliable D call. The germline V gene encodes CDR1 SGHNT and CDR2 YENEEA. Trimming took 3 bases from V and 3 from J, leaving 8 bases between them. This CDR3 has 13 amino acids. The CDR3 is CASSFGIHTEAFF. The CDR3 nucleotides read TGTGCCAGCAGCTTCGGGATACACACTGAAGCTTTCTTT.

The chain carries TRBV4-1 and TRBJ1-2; D might be TRBD1 (5 bases). With 0 bases removed from V and 3 bases from J, the gap between germline ends came to 14 bases. In germline, CDR1 is MGHRA, CDR2 YSYEKL. This CDR3 is built from 16 residues. The CDR3 DNA is TGCGCCAGCAGCCAAGAAGTCCTGGGGCGCGACTATGGCTACACCTTC. Amino acid sequence: CASSQEVLGRDYGYTF.

The chain combines TRBV4-1 with TRBJ2-1; D call uncertain. The CDR3 loop spans 15 amino acids. Between the trimmed V and J ends, which lost 1 base and 1 base, there was a span of 8 bases. Germline V lookup: CDR1 MGHRA, CDR2 YSYEKL. CDR3 in amino acids: CASSQVYGSYNEQFF. The DNA of the CDR3 is TGCGCCAGCAGCCAAGTCTACGGGTCCTACAATGAGCAGTTCTTC.

This clone was seen once. This chain connects TRBV7-9 to TRBJ2-7; D is perhaps TRBD2 (5 bases). The germline V and J ends were trimmed by 5 bases and 6 bases, with 23 bases remaining between them. CDR1 is SEHNR and CDR2 is FQNEAQ in the germline V gene (reference sequence). The CDR3 contains 16 residues. The CDR3 nucleotides read TGTGCCAGCAGCCGGCAATTTAGCCTTAAAACTAGCGAGCAGTACTTC. Protein sequence: CASSRQFSLKTSEQYF.

This clone was observed a single time. The chain is built from TRBV11-2 and TRBJ2-3, with 11 bases aligning to TRBD2. The CDR3 spans 16 residues. J was trimmed by 0 bases and V by 4 bases; bases with no gene match: 3. Germline-derived CDR1 and CDR2 are SGHAT and FQNNGV. In DNA form, the CDR3 reads TGTGCCAGCAGCTATTCTAGCGGGGGGAGCACAGATACGCAGTATTTT. Translated: CASSYSSGGSTDTQYF.

Only one count was recorded for this clone. The gene calls are TRBV6-5 and TRBJ1-5; 7 bases line up with TRBD1. The CDR3 runs 15 residues. Germline V gives CDR1 MNHEY, CDR2 SVGAGI. V was clipped by 6 bases and J by 1 base; unmatched bases: 6. The CDR3, as DNA: TGTGCCAGCAGCGGTACAGGGGTCAGCAATCAGCCCCAGCATTTT. It encodes CASSGTGVSNQPQHF.

This clone was counted only a few times. The rearrangement links TRBV18 to TRBJ2-1; D gene ambiguous. The CDR3 spans 16 residues. Germline-derived CDR1 and CDR2 are KGHSH and LQKENI. Trimming took 0 bases from V and 0 from J, leaving 9 bases between them. The CDR3 coding sequence is TGTGCCAGCTCACCACCCCGACATCGCTCCTACAATGAGCAGTTCTTC. Translation gives CASSPPRHRSYNEQFF.

The chain carries TRBV29-1 and TRBJ2-3; maybe TRBD1 (5 bases). CDR1 SQVTM and CDR2 ANQGSEA come from the germline V gene. This CDR3 is 12 amino acids long. V was clipped by 4 bases and J by 5 bases, with 10 bases between them. The CDR3: CSVGTPGDTQYF. CDR3 in DNA: TGCAGCGTTGGGACACCCGGAGATACGCAGTATTTT.

This clone was counted at least ten times. The rearrangement joins TRBV12-5 to TRBJ1-2; TRBD1 is a possible D gene (6 bases). The V gene's germline CDR1 is LGHNT and CDR2 FRNRAP. The CDR3 loop spans 14 amino acids. V was shortened by 5 bases and J by 0 bases, with 10 bases between the two germline ends. The CDR3 coding sequence is TGTGCTAGTGGTGCAGGGGTAACTAACTATGGCTACACCTTC. Translated, it gives CASGAGVTNYGYTF.

The chain employs TRBV6-6 and TRBJ2-7; D unclear. In germline, CDR1 is MNHNY, CDR2 SVGAGI (reference sequence). V was cut by 2 bases and J by 2 bases, with 10 bases left in between. The CDR3 spans 14 residues. CDR3 sequence: CASSYGRVAYEQYF. CDR3 coding DNA: TGTGCCAGCAGTTACGGCCGGGTAGCCTACGAGCAGTACTTC.

V gene TRBV7-6 combines with J gene TRBJ1-2, with 10 bases matching TRBD1. The CDR3 runs 16 residues. Germline assignment: CDR1 SGHVS and CDR2 FNYEAQ. J lost 4 bases, V lost 4 bases, and 9 bases had no gene match. Written as DNA, the CDR3 is TGTGCCAGCAGCTCAAATAGGGACAGGGGAGCCTATGGCTACACCTTC. Protein sequence: CASSSNRDRGAYGYTF.

J is TRBJ2-1 and V is TRBV30; maybe TRBD1 (6 bases). Germline values: CDR1 GTSNPN, CDR2 SVGIG (reference sequence). The CDR3 extends over 13 amino acids. V lost 1 base to trimming and J lost 12 bases, with 16 bases between them. CDR3 bases: TGTGCCTGGAGTGGGGGTTTGGGGGCAGGGCAGTTCTTC. Amino acid sequence: CAWSGGLGAGQFF.

The chain is built from TRBV7-9 and TRBJ1-2, with D possibly matching TRBD1 (6 bases). CDR3 size: 13 residues. Trimming took 5 bases from V and 5 from J, leaving 12 bases between them. Looked up from germline, CDR1 is SEHNR and CDR2 is FQNEAQ (reference sequence). CDR3 amino acids: CASSPDRRYGYTF. The CDR3 bases are TGTGCCAGCAGCCCCGACAGGAGATATGGCTACACCTTC.

V gene TRBV4-1 combines with J gene TRBJ2-5, with a possible D match to TRBD1 (6 bases). CDR3 length equals 18 residues. The V and J ends lost 1 base and 2 bases respectively, with 20 bases between them. Germline CDR1 and CDR2: MGHRA and YSYEKL. CDR3 DNA sequence: TGCGCCAGCAGCCAAGGGCACATAAGCAGGGGTGGGCAAGAGACCCAGTACTTC. Amino acids: CASSQGHISRGGQETQYF.

The chain combines TRBV14 with TRBJ2-3; D perhaps matches TRBD1 (5 bases). Trimming stripped 5 bases from V and 5 bases from J, with 11 bases between. CDR1 and CDR2 from the germline V gene are SGHDN and FVKESK. The CDR3 sequence is 13 residues long. This CDR3 is CASSRGFGDTQYF. In DNA, the CDR3 is TGTGCCAGCAGCAGGGGTTTCGGAGATACGCAGTATTTT.

The rearrangement joins TRBV7-9 to TRBJ1-1, with 12 bases fitting TRBD1. With 4 bases clipped from V and 3 bases from J, the junction kept 9 bases outside the gene matches. CDR3 size: 17 residues. Germline CDR1 and CDR2: SEHNR and FQNEAQ (reference sequence). The CDR3 region has the DNA TGTGCCAGCAGCTCCCTCCGGGACAGGGGGCTCGACACTGAAGCTTTCTTT. Amino acid sequence: CASSSLRDRGLDTEAFF.

This clone was found a few times. J is TRBJ2-2 and V is TRBV6-1; a weak D match, TRBD1 (7 bases). The V gene's germline CDR1 is MNHNS and CDR2 SASEGT. The germline V and J ends were trimmed by 10 bases and 6 bases, with 15 bases remaining between them. The CDR3 covers 13 residues. The CDR3 DNA follows: TGTGCCACTAACCAGGGGGAGGCCGGGGAGCTGTTTTTT. Its translation: CATNQGEAGELFF.

The V gene is TRBV6-5, the J gene TRBJ2-3, with D uncertain. The germline V gene encodes CDR1 MNHEY and CDR2 SVGAGI. This CDR3 has 15 amino acids. The germline V and J ends were trimmed by 2 bases and 0 bases, with 9 bases remaining between them. CDR3: CASSYDAASTDTQYF. DNA for the CDR3: TGTGCCAGCAGTTACGATGCGGCTAGCACAGATACGCAGTATTTT.